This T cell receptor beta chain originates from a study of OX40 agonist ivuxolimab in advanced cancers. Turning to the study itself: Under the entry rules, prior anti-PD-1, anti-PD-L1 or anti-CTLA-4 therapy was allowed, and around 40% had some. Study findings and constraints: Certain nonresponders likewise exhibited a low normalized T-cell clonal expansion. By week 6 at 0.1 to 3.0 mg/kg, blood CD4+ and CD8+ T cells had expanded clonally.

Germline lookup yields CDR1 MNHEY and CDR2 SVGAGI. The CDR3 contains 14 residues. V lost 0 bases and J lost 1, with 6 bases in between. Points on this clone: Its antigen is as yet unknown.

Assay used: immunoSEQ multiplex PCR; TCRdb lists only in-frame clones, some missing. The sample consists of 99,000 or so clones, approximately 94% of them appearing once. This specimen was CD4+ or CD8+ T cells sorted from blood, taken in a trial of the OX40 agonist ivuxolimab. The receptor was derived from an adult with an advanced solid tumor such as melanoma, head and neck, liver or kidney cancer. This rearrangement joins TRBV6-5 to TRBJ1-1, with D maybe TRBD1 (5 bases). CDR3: CASSYSGANTEAFF. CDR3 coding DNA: TGTGCCAGCAGTTACTCCGGGGCGAACACTGAAGCTTTCTTT.